The sequence of this T cell receptor (beta chain) was determined in a study of T cells in Graves' hyperthyroidism and ophthalmopathy. Study details: Initial diagnosis, before any treatment, was when peripheral blood was collected. Overall study findings and caveats: A median around six months before onset, the model predicted ophthalmopathy. Peripheral blood also featured most of the thyroid clonotypes expanded above 0.001.

Using RNA transcripts as the source, TCR beta CDR3 regions were amplified. The primer set for the first-round RT-PCR of the TCR CDR3 was HTBI. TCRdb reanalysed the multiplex PCR reads using MiXCR and keeps one entry per CDR3 protein. The sample lists hundreds of thousands of distinct CDR3 sequences, approximately 15% occurring once. Inclusion characteristics of ophthalmopathy patients comprised a Clinical Activity Score of at least 3, a NOSPECS grade of at least 4, and duration under 3 months. In its sample, this clonotype was seen a few times. Antigen unknown. The CDR3 length is 13 residues. Trimming left V 10 bases short and J 5 bases short, with 16 bases between. Germline loops: CDR1 SEHNR, CDR2 FQNEAQ (reference sequence).

The sample was blood. This TCR was sampled from a man in his late teens or twenties with Graves' ophthalmopathy. This chain joins TRBV7-9 and TRBJ2-3; weak D call: TRBD2 (6 bases). The CDR3 loop reads CATTKGRGDTQYF. For the CDR3, the DNA is TGTGCCACTACCAAGGGGCGGGGAGATACGCAGTATTTT.